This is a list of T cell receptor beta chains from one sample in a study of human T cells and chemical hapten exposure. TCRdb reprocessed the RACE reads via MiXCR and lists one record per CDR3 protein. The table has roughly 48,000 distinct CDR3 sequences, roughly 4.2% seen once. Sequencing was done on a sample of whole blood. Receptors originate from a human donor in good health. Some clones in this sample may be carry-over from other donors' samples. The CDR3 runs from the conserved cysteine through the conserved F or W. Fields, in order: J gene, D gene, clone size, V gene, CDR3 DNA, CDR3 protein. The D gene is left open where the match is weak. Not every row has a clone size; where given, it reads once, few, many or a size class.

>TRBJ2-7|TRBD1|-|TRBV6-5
TGTGCCACCAACCCCCGGGACAGCTCCTACGAGCAGTACTTC
CATNPRDSSYEQYF
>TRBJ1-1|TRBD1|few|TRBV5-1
TGCGCCAGCAGCTTGGGGACAGGGGCCACTGAAGCTTTCTTT
CASSLGTGATEAFF
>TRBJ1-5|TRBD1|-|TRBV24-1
TGTGCCACCAGGCCGGGACAGGGCCCCAATCAGCCCCAGCATTTT
CATRPGQGPNQPQHF
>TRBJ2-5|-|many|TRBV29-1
TGCAGCCTAGGGGAAGGGGCGGAGACCCAGTACTTC
CSLGEGAETQYF
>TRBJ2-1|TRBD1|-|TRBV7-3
TGTGCCAGCAGCCTTGGGACAGTCAATGAGCAGTTCTTC
CASSLGTVNEQFF
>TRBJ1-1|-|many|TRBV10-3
TGTGCCATCAGCTGGGGAGAGGCGGATATGAACACTGAAGCTTTCTTT
CAISWGEADMNTEAFF
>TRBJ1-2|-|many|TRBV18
TGTGCCAGCTCGCCGTGGACATCGCCAGACGCTGGCTACACCTTC
CASSPWTSPDAGYTF
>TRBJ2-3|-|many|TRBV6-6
TGTGCCAGCAGTTACTCGAAGGGGACTCACCAGTATTTT
CASSYSKGTHQYF
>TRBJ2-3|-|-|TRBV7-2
TGTGCCAGCAGCTATTATGGGGCAGATACGCAGTATTTT
CASSYYGADTQYF
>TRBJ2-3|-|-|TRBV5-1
TGCGCCAGCAGCTTCGGTCTTCTATCGGGTCAGGGGACAGATACGCAGTATTTT
CASSFGLLSGQGTDTQYF
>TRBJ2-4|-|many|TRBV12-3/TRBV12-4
TGTGCCAGCAGTTTTCAGGCAGGGAGAAACATTCAGTACTTC
CASSFQAGRNIQYF
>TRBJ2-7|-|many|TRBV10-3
TGTGCCACCAGAGGACAGAAGGAATGGAACGAGCAGTACTTC
CATRGQKEWNEQYF
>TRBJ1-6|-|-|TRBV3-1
TGTGCCAGCAGTATGACAGCGAGAAATTCACCCCTCCACTTT
CASSMTARNSPLHF
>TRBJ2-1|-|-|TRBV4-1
TGCGCCAGCAGCCAAGAGCCCCCCTCCTACAATGAGCAGTTCTTC
CASSQEPPSYNEQFF
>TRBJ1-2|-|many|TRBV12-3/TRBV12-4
TGTGCCAGCAGTTTGGGTACAGGGACTGGAGGCTACACCTTC
CASSLGTGTGGYTF
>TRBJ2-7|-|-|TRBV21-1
TGTGCCGTCGGGACGGACTCCTACGAGCAGTACTTC
CAVGTDSYEQYF
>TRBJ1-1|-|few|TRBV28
TGTGCCAGCAGTTTAGGAAGCTTT
CASSLGSF
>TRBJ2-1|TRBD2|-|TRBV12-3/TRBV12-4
TGTGCCAGCAGCCGATCCGGGACTACCTACAATGAGCAGTTCTTC
CASSRSGTTYNEQFF
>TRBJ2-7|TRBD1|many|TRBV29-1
TGCAGCGTTGAACAGGGGGCGGGGGAGCAGTACTTC
CSVEQGAGEQYF
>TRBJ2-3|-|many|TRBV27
TGTGCTCAGGGCACAGATACGCAGTATTTT
CAQGTDTQYF
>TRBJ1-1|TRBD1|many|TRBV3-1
TGTGCCAGCAGCCGGGACAGTGGCCAAGCTTTCTTT
CASSRDSGQAFF
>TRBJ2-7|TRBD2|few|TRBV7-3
TGTGCCAGCAGCTCGCTAGCGGGCGTAGCCTACGAGCAGTACTTC
CASSSLAGVAYEQYF
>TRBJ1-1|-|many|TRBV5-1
TGCGCCAGCTCCCCTCTGGAGGGGTGGGTAGCTTTCTTT
CASSPLEGWVAFF
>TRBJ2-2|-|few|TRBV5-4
TGTGCCAGCAGCTCCCGGACTACTAACACCGGGGAGCTGTTTTTT
CASSSRTTNTGELFF
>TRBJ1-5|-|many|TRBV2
TGTGCCAGCAGTGGAGGGGGTCTTAGCAATCAGCCCCAGCATTTT
CASSGGGLSNQPQHF
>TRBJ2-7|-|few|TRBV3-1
TGTGCCAGCAGCCAAGTTACGTGGGGTTCCTACGAGCAGTACTTC
CASSQVTWGSYEQYF
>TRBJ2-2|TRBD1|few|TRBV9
TGTGCCAGCAGCGCCCCCGGGACAGGGGGCTTTATCGGCGGGGAGCTGTTTTTT
CASSAPGTGGFIGGELFF
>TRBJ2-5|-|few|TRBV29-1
TGCAGCGTTGAAGTCCTACAAGAGACCCAGTACTTC
CSVEVLQETQYF
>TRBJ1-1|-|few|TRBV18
TGTGCCAGCTCAGTCTCAGAGGGTAACACTGAAGCTTTCTTT
CASSVSEGNTEAFF
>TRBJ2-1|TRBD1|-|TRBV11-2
TGTGCCAGCAGCTTAACCCCCTCTGGGACAGCCTACAATGAGCAGTTCTTC
CASSLTPSGTAYNEQFF
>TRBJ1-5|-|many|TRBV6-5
TGTGCCAGCACCGACACCGGGGGTTCGGGCAATCAGCCCCAGCATTTT
CASTDTGGSGNQPQHF
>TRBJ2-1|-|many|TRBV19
TGTGCCAGTAGCCCTGGGCAGAAAAATGAGCAGTTCTTC
CASSPGQKNEQFF
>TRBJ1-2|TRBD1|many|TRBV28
TGTGCCAGCAGTTTATCCAGGGGGCTTTTCTATGGCTACACCTTC
CASSLSRGLFYGYTF
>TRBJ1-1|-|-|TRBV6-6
TGTGCCAGCAGGGAAAGGGACCTCCGGGGCACTGAAGCTTTCTTT
CASRERDLRGTEAFF
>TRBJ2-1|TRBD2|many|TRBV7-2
TGTGCCAGCAGGCCGGGACTAGCGGGAGATGAGCAGTTCTTC
CASRPGLAGDEQFF
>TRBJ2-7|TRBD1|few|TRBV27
TGTGCCAGCAGGAGGACAGGCCCCTACGAGCAGTACTTC
CASRRTGPYEQYF
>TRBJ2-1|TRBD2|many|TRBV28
TGTGCCAGCAGTCGGGCGGGAGGAGCCCCCACCAATGAGCAGTTCTTC
CASSRAGGAPTNEQFF
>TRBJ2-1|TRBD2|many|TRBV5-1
TGCGCCAGCAGCTCAGTCCTAGCGGGACGACCCGAGCAGTTCTTC
CASSSVLAGRPEQFF
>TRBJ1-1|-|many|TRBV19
TGTGCCAGTAGGGAAGGGGGGACTGGCACTGAAGCTTTCTTT
CASREGGTGTEAFF
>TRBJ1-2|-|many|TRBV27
TGTGCCAGCAGTCCTGATCACGCACAGGGCTATGGCTACACCTTC
CASSPDHAQGYGYTF